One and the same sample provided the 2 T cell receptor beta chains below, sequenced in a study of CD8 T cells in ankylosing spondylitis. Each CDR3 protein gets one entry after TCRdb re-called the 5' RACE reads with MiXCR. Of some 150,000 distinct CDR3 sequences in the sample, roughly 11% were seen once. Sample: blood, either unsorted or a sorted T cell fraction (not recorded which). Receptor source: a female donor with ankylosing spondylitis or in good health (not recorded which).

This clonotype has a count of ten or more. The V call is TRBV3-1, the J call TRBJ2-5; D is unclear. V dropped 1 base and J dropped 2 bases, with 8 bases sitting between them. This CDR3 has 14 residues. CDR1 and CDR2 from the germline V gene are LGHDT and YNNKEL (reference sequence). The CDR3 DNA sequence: TGTGCCAGCAGCCAAGGCGCCAGGCAAGAGACCCAGTACTTC. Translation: CASSQGARQETQYF.

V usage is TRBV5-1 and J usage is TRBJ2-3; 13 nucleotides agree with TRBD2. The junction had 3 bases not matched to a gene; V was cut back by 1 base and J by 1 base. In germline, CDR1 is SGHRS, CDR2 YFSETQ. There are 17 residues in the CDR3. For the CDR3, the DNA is TGCGCCAGCAGCTTGCTCACTAGCGGGGGGGGCACAGATACGCAGTATTTT. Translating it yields CASSLLTSGGGTDTQYF.